This is a list of T cell receptor beta chains from one sample in a study of response to subunit inactivated influenza vaccine. MiXCR, run by TCRdb on the RT-PCR reads, gives a single entry per CDR3 protein. The sample records more than 700,000 distinct CDR3 sequences, around 20% being singletons. Material: PBMCs from blood, obtained 5 to 6 days after vaccination. These receptors all come from a man aged 50 to 60 who received an inactivated influenza vaccine. Both conserved end residues are part of each CDR3. The D gene is left open where the match is weak. Only some rows state a clone size, as once, few, many or a class for expanded clones.

v_call	clone_size	j_call	cdr3_length	d_call	cdr3_nt	cdr3_aa
TRBV20-1	NA	TRBJ2-4	18	NA	TGCAGTGCTCGGGGATCCTGGCGGAGTAGTGCCCCCGAGGGCATTCAGTACTTC	CSARGSWRSSAPEGIQYF
TRBV7-9	NA	TRBJ1-1	14	NA	TGTGCCAGCAGCCTCAGGGTTCCGAACACTGAAGCTTTCTTT	CASSLRVPNTEAFF
TRBV7-2	NA	TRBJ2-7	13	NA	TGTGCCAGCAGCTTCAGGCCGAACTACGAGCAGTACTTC	CASSFRPNYEQYF
TRBV20-1	NA	TRBJ2-7	12	NA	TGCAGTGCTAGTCTAGCCTCCTACGAGCAGTACTTC	CSASLASYEQYF
TRBV20-1	few	TRBJ2-1	15	TRBD2	TGCAGTGCTAGGTCCGGGACTAGCGGGCGCAATGAGCAGTTCTTC	CSARSGTSGRNEQFF
TRBV28	NA	TRBJ2-1	15	TRBD2	TGTGCCAGCAGTTTTCTGGCTAGCGGGAGTAATGAGCAGTTCTTC	CASSFLASGSNEQFF
TRBV12-3/TRBV12-4	NA	TRBJ2-1	14	NA	TGTGCCAGCAATCGGGAGAAACCCTACAATGAGCAGTTCTTC	CASNREKPYNEQFF
TRBV11-2	NA	TRBJ2-7	17	NA	TGTGCCAGCAGCTTAGGCGGGCAGGGGAGGAAGGCCTACGAGCAGTACTTC	CASSLGGQGRKAYEQYF
TRBV12-3/TRBV12-4	NA	TRBJ2-4	12	NA	TGTGCCAGCAGTTCTAGCGTCCACATTCAGTACTTC	CASSSSVHIQYF
TRBV4-2	many	TRBJ2-1	16	TRBD1	TGTGCCAGCAGCCAAGGAACCGGGACAGGGGGCAATGAGCAGTTCTTC	CASSQGTGTGGNEQFF
TRBV20-1	few	TRBJ2-4	15	NA	TGCAGTGCTAGCATAACGGGGGCGCGGAGACACATTCAGTACTTC	CSASITGARRHIQYF
TRBV2	few	TRBJ2-5	14	TRBD1	TGTGCCAGCAGTCCCCTTACAGGGGTGGGGACCCAGTACTTC	CASSPLTGVGTQYF
TRBV24-1	NA	TRBJ1-6	13	NA	TGTGCCACCAGTGATCGACAGGATTCACCCCTCCACTTT	CATSDRQDSPLHF
TRBV5-5	NA	TRBJ2-2	15	NA	TGTGCCAGCAGCTTGTTATCACAGGGATCTGGGGAGCTGTTTTTT	CASSLLSQGSGELFF
TRBV6-2/TRBV6-3	NA	TRBJ2-5	16	TRBD2	TGTGCCAGCAGTTTGTTTCTAGCGGGGGTAGGAGAGACCCAGTACTTC	CASSLFLAGVGETQYF
TRBV29-1	few	TRBJ2-7	14	NA	TGCAGCGCCAAGCGTGGGGATCCGAGGTCCGAGCAGTACTTC	CSAKRGDPRSEQYF
TRBV4-1	NA	TRBJ2-5	14	NA	TGCGCCAGCAGCCAATCCAATCAAAGGGAGACCCAGTACTTC	CASSQSNQRETQYF
TRBV7-9	NA	TRBJ1-1	13	NA	TGTGCCAGCAGCAACGGCAAGACCGGGGAAGCTTTCTTT	CASSNGKTGEAFF
TRBV3-1	NA	TRBJ2-1	14	NA	TGTGCCAGCATCCAGGTCCAGAGCCGGCATGAGCAGTTCTTC	CASIQVQSRHEQFF
TRBV25-1	few	TRBJ1-1	11	NA	TGTGCCAGCAGTGAGGGTACTGAAGCTTTCTTT	CASSEGTEAFF
TRBV7-2	few	TRBJ1-1	14	NA	TGTGCCAGCAGCACAACCAGGGAGAACACTGAAGCTTTCTTT	CASSTTRENTEAFF
TRBV19	few	TRBJ2-2	13	NA	TGTGCCAGTAGTCCGACAGTTACCGGGGAGCTGTTTTTT	CASSPTVTGELFF
TRBV5-6	few	TRBJ1-5	17	TRBD1	TGTGCCAGCAGCTTGGGACCGGGACAGGGCCCCAATCAGCCCCAGCATTTT	CASSLGPGQGPNQPQHF
TRBV12-3/TRBV12-4	many	TRBJ2-7	14	TRBD1	TGTGCCAGCAGTTTGTACAGGGGATCCTACGAGCAGTACTTC	CASSLYRGSYEQYF
TRBV6-5	NA	TRBJ2-7	15	NA	TGTGCCAGCAGTTCCCGGACAGAGAGCTCCTACGAGCAGTACTTC	CASSSRTESSYEQYF
TRBV20-1	NA	TRBJ2-7	14	TRBD2	TGCAGTGCTAGTAGCGGGGTCCGGGACTACGAGCAGTACTTC	CSASSGVRDYEQYF
TRBV12-3/TRBV12-4	few	TRBJ2-1	13	NA	TGTGCCAGCAGTTTAGGTAGTTTCAATGAGCAGTTCTTC	CASSLGSFNEQFF
TRBV29-1	NA	TRBJ2-7	12	TRBD1	TGCAGCGTGACAGGGACCTATTACGAGCAGTACTTC	CSVTGTYYEQYF
TRBV6-1	few	TRBJ2-1	11	NA	TGTGCCACGTATACAGGGAGTGAGCAGTTCTTC	CATYTGSEQFF
TRBV12-3/TRBV12-4	NA	TRBJ1-4	14	NA	TGTGCCAGCAGCAAACAGGAAGTAGGTGAAAAACTGTTTTTT	CASSKQEVGEKLFF
TRBV4-2	NA	TRBJ2-7	16	NA	TGTGCCAGCAGCCCCGCGGGGGCCAGCGGGCCCCTCGAGCAGTACTTC	CASSPAGASGPLEQYF
TRBV5-6	many	TRBJ1-1	13	NA	TGTGCCAGCAGGGGTATCGCGAACACTGAAGCTTTCTTT	CASRGIANTEAFF
TRBV7-8	NA	TRBJ2-3	15	NA	TGTGCCAGCAGCTTAGCAAAGCGGTGGACAGATACGCAGTATTTT	CASSLAKRWTDTQYF
TRBV2	NA	TRBJ1-2	12	NA	TGTGCCAGCAGCGACCCTCCGGGTGGCTACACCTTC	CASSDPPGGYTF